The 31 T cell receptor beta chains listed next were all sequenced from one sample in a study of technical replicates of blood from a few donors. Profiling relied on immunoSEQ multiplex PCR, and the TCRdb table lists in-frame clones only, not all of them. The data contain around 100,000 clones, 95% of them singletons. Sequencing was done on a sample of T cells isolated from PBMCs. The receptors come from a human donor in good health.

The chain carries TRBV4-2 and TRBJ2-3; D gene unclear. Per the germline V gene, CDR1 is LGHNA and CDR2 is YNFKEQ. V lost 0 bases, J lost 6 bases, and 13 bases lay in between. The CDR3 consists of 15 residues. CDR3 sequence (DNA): TGTGCCAGCAGCCAAGAACTCATAAACTCCGATACGCAGTATTTT. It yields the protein CASSQELINSDTQYF.

CDR3 loop: CSVAVLWVDTEAFF. CDR3 nucleotides: TGCAGCGTAGCGGTTTTATGGGTTGACACTGAAGCTTTCTTT. The V call is TRBV29-1, the J call TRBJ1-1, with D hard to call. CDR1 and CDR2 (germline): SQVTM, ANQGSEA. V was shortened by 6 bases and J by 3 bases, with 17 bases between the two germline ends. The CDR3 is made up of 14 amino acids.

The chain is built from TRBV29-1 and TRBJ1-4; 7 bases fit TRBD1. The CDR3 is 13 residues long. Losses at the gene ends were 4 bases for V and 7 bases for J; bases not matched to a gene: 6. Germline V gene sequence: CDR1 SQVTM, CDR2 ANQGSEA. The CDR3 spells CSVAGQLSEKLFF. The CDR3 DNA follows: TGCAGCGTTGCGGGACAGCTTTCTGAAAAACTGTTTTTT.

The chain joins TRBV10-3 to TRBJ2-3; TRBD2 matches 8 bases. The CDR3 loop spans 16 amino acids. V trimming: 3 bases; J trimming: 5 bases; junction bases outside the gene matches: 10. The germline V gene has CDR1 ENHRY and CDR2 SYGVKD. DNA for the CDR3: TGTGCCATCAGTGACGGAGTAGCGGGGTCCCGAGATACGCAGTATTTT. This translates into CAISDGVAGSRDTQYF.

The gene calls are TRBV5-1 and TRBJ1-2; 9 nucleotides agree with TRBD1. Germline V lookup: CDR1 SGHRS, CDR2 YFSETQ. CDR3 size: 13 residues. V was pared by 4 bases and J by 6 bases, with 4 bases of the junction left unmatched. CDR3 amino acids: CASSPGQGDGYTF. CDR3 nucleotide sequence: TGCGCCAGCAGCCCGGGACAGGGAGATGGCTACACCTTC.

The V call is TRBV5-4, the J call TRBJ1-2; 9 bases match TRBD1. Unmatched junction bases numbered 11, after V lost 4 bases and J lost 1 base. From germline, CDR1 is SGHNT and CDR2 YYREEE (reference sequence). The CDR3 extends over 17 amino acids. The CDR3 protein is CASSIRITGGLNYGYTF. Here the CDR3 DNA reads TGTGCCAGCAGCATCAGAATAACAGGGGGCCTTAACTATGGCTACACCTTC.

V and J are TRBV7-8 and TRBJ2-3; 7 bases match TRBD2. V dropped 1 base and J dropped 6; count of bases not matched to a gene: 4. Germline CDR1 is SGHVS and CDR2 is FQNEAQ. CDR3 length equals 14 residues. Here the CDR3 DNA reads TGTGCCAGCAGCTTAGGAGCGGGATCGGATACGCAGTATTTT. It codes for CASSLGAGSDTQYF.

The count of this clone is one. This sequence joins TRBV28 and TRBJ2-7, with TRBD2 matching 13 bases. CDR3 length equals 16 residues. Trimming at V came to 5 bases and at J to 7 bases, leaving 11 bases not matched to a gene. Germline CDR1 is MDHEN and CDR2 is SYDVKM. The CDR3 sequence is CASSLPRLAGGREQYF. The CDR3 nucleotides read TGTGCCAGCAGTCTACCGAGACTAGCGGGAGGCCGAGAGCAGTACTTC. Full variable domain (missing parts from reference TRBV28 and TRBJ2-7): DVKVTQSSRYLVKRTGEKVFLECVQDMDHENMFWYRQDPGLGLRLIYFSYDVKMKEKGDIPEGYSVSREKKERFSLILESASTNQTSMYLCASSLPRLAGGREQYFGPGTRLTVT.

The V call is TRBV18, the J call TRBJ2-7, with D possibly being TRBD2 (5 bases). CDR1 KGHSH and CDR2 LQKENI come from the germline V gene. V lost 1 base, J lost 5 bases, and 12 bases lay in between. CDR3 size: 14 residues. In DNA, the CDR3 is TGTGCCAGCTCACCACAGGCTAGCCTAAACGAGCAGTACTTC. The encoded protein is CASSPQASLNEQYF.

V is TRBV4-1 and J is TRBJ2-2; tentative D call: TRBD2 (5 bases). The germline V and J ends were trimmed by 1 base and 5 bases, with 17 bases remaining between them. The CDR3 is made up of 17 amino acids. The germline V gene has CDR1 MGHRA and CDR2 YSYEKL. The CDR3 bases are TGCGCCAGCAGCCAAGCTTCCACTAGACGACGTACCGGGGAGCTGTTTTTT. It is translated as CASSQASTRRRTGELFF.

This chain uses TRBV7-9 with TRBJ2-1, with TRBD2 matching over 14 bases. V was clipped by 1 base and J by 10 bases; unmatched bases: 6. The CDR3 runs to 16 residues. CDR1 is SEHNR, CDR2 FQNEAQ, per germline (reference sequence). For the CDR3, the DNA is TGTGCCAGCAGCTTAGTTGGGACTAGCGGGAGTCAAGAGCAGTTCTTC. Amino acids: CASSLVGTSGSQEQFF.

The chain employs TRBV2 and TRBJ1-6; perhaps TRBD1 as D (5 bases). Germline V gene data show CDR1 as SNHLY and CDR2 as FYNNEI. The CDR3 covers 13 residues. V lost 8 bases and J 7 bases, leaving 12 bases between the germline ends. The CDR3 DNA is TGTGCCAGCGGGGGGGAGGAAAATTCACCCCTCCACTTT. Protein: CASGGEENSPLHF.

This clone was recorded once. CDR3 DNA: TGTGCCAGTAAAGTACAGGGACACTACGAGCAGTACTTC. Amino acid sequence: CASKVQGHYEQYF. The gene calls are TRBV19 and TRBJ2-7, with D tentatively TRBD1 (6 bases). The V end lost 7 bases, the J end lost 3 bases, and 13 bases lay between the germline ends. The CDR3 sequence is 13 residues long. Germline-derived CDR1 and CDR2 are LNHDA and SQIVND (reference sequence).

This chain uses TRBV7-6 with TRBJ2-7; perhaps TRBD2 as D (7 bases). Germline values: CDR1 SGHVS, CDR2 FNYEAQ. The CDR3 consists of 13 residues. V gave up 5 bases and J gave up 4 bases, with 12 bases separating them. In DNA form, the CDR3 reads TGTGCCAGCAGCGATAGGGGGGGATACGAGCAGTACTTC. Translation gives CASSDRGGYEQYF.

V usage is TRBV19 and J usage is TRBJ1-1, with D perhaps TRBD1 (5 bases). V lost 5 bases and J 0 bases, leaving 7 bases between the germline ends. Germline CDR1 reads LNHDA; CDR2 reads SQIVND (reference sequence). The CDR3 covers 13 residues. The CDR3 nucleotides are TGTGCCAGTAGTGGGACTTTGAACACTGAAGCTTTCTTT. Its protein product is CASSGTLNTEAFF. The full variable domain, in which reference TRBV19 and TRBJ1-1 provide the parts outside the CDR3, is DGGITQSPKYLFRKEGQNVTLSCEQNLNHDAMYWYRQDPGQGLRLIYYSQIVNDFQKGDIAEGYSVSREKKESFPLTVTSAQKNPTAFYLCASSGTLNTEAFFGQGTRLTVV.

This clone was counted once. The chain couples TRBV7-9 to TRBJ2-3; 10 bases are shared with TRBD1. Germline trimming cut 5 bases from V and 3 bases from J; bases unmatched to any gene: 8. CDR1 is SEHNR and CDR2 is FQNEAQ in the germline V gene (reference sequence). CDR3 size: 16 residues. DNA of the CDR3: TGTGCCAGCAGCGACGCGAGGGACAGGGGTACAGATACGCAGTATTTT. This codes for CASSDARDRGTDTQYF.

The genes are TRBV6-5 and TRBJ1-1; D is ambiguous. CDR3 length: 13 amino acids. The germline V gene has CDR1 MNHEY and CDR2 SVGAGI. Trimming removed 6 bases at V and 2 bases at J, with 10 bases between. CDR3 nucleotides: TGTGCCAGCAGCCCTACTACTAACACTGAAGCTTTCTTT. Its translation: CASSPTTNTEAFF.

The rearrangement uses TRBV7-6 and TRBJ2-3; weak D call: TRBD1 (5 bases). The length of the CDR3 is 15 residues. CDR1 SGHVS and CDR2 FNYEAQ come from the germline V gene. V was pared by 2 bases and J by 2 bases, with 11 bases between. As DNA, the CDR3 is TGTGCCAGCAGCTTAAGGGGCGGCAACACAGATACGCAGTATTTT. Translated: CASSLRGGNTDTQYF. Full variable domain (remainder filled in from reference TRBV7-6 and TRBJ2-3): GAGVSQSPRYKVTKRGQDVALRCDPISGHVSLYWYRQALGQGPEFLTYFNYEAQQDKSGLPNDRFSAERPEGSISTLTIQRTEQRDSAMYRCASSLRGGNTDTQYFGPGTRLTVL.

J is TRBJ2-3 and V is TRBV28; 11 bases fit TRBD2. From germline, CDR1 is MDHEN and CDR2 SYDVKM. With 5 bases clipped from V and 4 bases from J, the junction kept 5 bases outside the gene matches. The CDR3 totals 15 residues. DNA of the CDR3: TGTGCCAGCAGTCCTCTAGCGGGAGGACCAGATACGCAGTATTTT. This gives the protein CASSPLAGGPDTQYF.

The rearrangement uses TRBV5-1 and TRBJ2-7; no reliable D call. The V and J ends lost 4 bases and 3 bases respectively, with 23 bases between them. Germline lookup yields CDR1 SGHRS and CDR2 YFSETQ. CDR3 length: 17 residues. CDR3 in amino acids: CASSQLPSVTTGYEQYF. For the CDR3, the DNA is TGCGCCAGCAGCCAGCTCCCCTCGGTCACTACGGGCTACGAGCAGTACTTC.

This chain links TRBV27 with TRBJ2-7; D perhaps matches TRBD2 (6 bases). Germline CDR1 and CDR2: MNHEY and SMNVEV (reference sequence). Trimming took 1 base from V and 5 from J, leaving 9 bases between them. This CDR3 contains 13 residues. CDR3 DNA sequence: TGTGCCAGCAGTTTATTTTGGGGGGACGAGCAGTACTTC. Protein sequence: CASSLFWGDEQYF.

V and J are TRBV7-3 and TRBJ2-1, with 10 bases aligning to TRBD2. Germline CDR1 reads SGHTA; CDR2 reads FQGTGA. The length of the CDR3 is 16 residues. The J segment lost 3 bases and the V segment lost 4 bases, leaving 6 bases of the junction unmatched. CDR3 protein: CASSSPGTSVYNEQFF. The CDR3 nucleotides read TGTGCCAGCAGCTCACCCGGGACTAGCGTCTACAATGAGCAGTTCTTC.

The CDR3 loop is CASSLMAATNEKLFF. The CDR3, as DNA: TGTGCCAGCAGCTTAATGGCGGCAACTAATGAAAAACTGTTTTTT. V gene TRBV7-3 combines with J gene TRBJ1-4, with no clear D. Germline V lookup: CDR1 SGHTA, CDR2 FQGTGA. The CDR3 has 15 amino acids. V lost 1 base to trimming and J lost 0 bases, with 6 bases between them.

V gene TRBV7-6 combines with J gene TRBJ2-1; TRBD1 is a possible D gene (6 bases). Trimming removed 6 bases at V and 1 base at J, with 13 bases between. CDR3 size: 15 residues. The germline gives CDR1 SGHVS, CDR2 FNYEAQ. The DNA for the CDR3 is TGTGCCAGCAGTGACAGGTTTACGTCCTACAATGAGCAGTTCTTC. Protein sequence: CASSDRFTSYNEQFF.

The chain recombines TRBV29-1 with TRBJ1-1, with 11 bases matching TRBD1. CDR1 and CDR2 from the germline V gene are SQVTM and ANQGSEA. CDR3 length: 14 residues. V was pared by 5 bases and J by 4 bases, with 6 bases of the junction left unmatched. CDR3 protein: CSVRRGTGGTEAFF. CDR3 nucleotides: TGCAGCGTTCGGAGGGGGACAGGGGGCACTGAAGCTTTCTTT.

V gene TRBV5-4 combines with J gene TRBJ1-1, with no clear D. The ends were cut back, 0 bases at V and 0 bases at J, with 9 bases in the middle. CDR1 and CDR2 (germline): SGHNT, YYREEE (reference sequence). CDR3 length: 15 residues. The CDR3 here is CASSLGALLNTEAFF. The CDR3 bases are TGTGCCAGCAGCTTGGGGGCACTCTTGAACACTGAAGCTTTCTTT.

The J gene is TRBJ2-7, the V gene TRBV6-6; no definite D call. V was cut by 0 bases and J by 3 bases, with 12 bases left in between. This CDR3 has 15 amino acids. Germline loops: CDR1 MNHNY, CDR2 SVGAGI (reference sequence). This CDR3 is CASSYSTQPVYEQYF. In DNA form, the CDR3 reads TGTGCCAGCAGTTACTCGACACAGCCGGTCTACGAGCAGTACTTC.

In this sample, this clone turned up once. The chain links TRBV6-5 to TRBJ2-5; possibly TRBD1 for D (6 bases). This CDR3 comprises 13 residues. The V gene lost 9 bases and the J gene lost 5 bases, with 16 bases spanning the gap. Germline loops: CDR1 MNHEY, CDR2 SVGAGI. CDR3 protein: CASKNRASETQYF. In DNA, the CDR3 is TGTGCCAGTAAAAACAGGGCGTCGGAGACCCAGTACTTC.

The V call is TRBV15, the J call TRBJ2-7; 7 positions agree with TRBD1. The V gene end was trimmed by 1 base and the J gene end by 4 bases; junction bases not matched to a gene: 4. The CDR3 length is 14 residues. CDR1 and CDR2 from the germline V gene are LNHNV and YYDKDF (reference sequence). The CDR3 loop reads CATSRGQGDYEQYF. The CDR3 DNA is TGTGCCACCAGCAGAGGACAGGGTGATTACGAGCAGTACTTC.

Written as DNA, the CDR3 is TGTGCCAGCAGCTTGAGGACTAGCGGTCACACCGGGGAGCTGTTTTTT. It encodes CASSLRTSGHTGELFF. The chain combines TRBV5-6 with TRBJ2-2; 10 bases map to TRBD2. Germline trimming cut 1 base from V and 3 bases from J; bases unmatched to any gene: 3. The CDR3 loop spans 16 amino acids. Germline-derived CDR1 and CDR2 are SGHDT and YYEEEE.

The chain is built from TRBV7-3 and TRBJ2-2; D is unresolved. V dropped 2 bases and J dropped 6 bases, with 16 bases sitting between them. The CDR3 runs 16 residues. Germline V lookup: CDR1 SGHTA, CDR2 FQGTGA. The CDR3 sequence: CASSLQSPRSAGELFF. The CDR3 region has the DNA TGTGCCAGCAGCTTACAGTCCCCTAGGTCGGCCGGGGAGCTGTTTTTT. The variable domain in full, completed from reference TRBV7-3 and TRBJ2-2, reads GAGVSQTPSNKVTEKGKYVELRCDPISGHTALYWYRQSLGQGPEFLIYFQGTGAADDSGLPNDRFFAVRPEGSVSTLKIQRTERGDSAVYLCASSLQSPRSAGELFFGEGSRLTVL.